The rows below give T cell receptor beta chains drawn from one sample of a study of blood T cell repertoires in COVID-19. Some clones are missing from TCRdb's copy, which holds only in-frame ones; the method was immunoSEQ multiplex PCR. This table has about 280,000 clones, approximately 90% appearing once. Sequenced sample: peripheral blood. The receptor source for this set is a man aged 40-49 years with acute or convalescent COVID-19. Both conserved end residues are part of each CDR3. The listing skips clone size in some rows; elsewhere it reads once, few, many or a size class.

clone size	V gene	J gene	CDR3 protein
-	TRBV24-1	TRBJ2-3	CATSDSGRTDTQYF
-	TRBV24-1	TRBJ2-3	CATSDEGSSTDTQYF
once	TRBV2	TRBJ2-7	CASSPLIHEQYF
-	TRBV18	TRBJ1-1	CASSLGAARGTEAFF
-	TRBV11-2	TRBJ2-7	CASSRLAAHEQYF
few	TRBV5-1	TRBJ1-1	CASSLRQGGNTEAFF
-	TRBV30	TRBJ1-3	CAWRDRGNTIYF
-	TRBV5-1	TRBJ1-6	CASSQTGRGYNSPLHF
once	TRBV6-6	TRBJ1-6	CASTTSGYNSPLHF
-	TRBV14	TRBJ2-3	CASSQWGGTDTQYF
-	TRBV7-2	TRBJ1-5	CASSLVGTGYQPQHF
few	TRBV24-1	TRBJ1-5	CATTGIDSNQPQHF
-	TRBV5-1	TRBJ2-5	CASSKDKTGFLQETQYF
few	TRBV6-5	TRBJ2-1	CASSRGTGSYNEQFF